This TCR beta chain came from a study of Tregs in tolerant kidney transplant recipients. Overall study findings and caveats: Some patients' samples used different primers over time, so nucleotide sequences weren't comparable. Biological reproducibility was not directly addressed, but technical replication error appeared minimal.

Recipients received nonmyeloablative bone marrow transplants from related graft donors, with transient mixed chimerism. Unstimulated regulatory T cells (CD4+CD25+CD127-), CD4+CD25- non-regulatory cells, CD4 and CD8 cells were FACS-sorted from thawed PBMCs. CDR1 and CDR2 from the germline V gene are MDHEN and SYDVKM. Between the trimmed V and J ends, which lost 3 bases and 2 bases, there was a span of 11 bases. The CDR3 has 14 residues. The table came from immunoSEQ multiplex PCR; TCRdb's copy has only in-frame clones and leaves some out. The sample records 95,000 or so clones, more than 85% being singletons. Concerning this clone itself: Its antigen is as yet unknown.

The V call is TRBV28, the J call TRBJ2-7, with D tentatively TRBD1 (6 bases). The sample here was CD4+ T cells from blood (PBMCs), taken 12 months after the transplant. This receptor was obtained from a human patient who received a combined kidney and bone marrow transplant. A subset of T cells may come from the graft donor. The DNA for the CDR3 is TGTGCCAGCAGTTTCGGGACACGGCCCTACGAGCAGTACTTC. Protein: CASSFGTRPYEQYF.